These T cell receptor beta chains were read from a single sample in a study of blood T cell repertoires in COVID-19. Clones were read by immunoSEQ multiplex PCR, and TCRdb kept only the in-frame ones, dropping some. There are roughly 73,000 clones in the sample; more than 75% occur only once, and around 1.5% lies in the top ten. Sequencing used peripheral blood. These receptors originate from a human donor in a cohort sampled during active COVID-19. Each CDR3 is given without its conserved first and last residue. A D gene is named only where the DNA matches it firmly.

D	J	V	CDR3
TRBD1	TRBJ1-1	TRBV20-1	SASVIVTGGFPEAF
NA	TRBJ1-4	TRBV6-5	ASMINRVEKLF
TRBD2	TRBJ2-3	TRBV7-9	ASSLGLLGTRLADTQY
NA	TRBJ2-7	TRBV5-6	ASSFRGVGYEQY
NA	TRBJ1-3	TRBV27	ASSFSGSGNTIY
NA	TRBJ2-7	TRBV12-3/TRBV12-4	ASRGGLLYEQY
NA	TRBJ2-1	TRBV7-9	ASSFSQQSPNEQF
NA	TRBJ2-7	TRBV28	ASSSGGKSYEQY
TRBD1	TRBJ1-2	TRBV27	ASSLITGVGYT
TRBD2	TRBJ2-7	TRBV7-2	ASSWGGSDYEQY
TRBD1	TRBJ2-7	TRBV5-8	ASSLLQGAYEQY
NA	TRBJ2-1	TRBV6-6	ASSYSGGYNEQF
TRBD2	TRBJ2-1	TRBV5-1	ASSPSGGGRNEQF
NA	TRBJ1-1	TRBV5-6	ASSTLAGSSTEAF
NA	TRBJ1-3	TRBV9	ASSPEHLVTDTIY
NA	TRBJ2-7	TRBV29-1	SSLRGFLFPYEQY
TRBD1	TRBJ2-7	TRBV19	ASSPGTGPMEQY
TRBD2	TRBJ2-7	TRBV6-6	ASKLTSGSSEQY
TRBD2	TRBJ2-3	TRBV28	ASSPGTNTDTQY
NA	TRBJ1-6	TRBV7-2	ASSRLVGLEGSPLH
TRBD2	TRBJ2-1	TRBV6-1	ASSDGVAGGGQF
NA	TRBJ2-7	TRBV28	ASTLQGGHFPYEQY
TRBD2	TRBJ2-4	TRBV6-2/TRBV6-3	ASSTGAGRVAKNIQY
NA	TRBJ1-5	TRBV3-1/TRBV3-2	ASSRTANQPQH
TRBD2	TRBJ2-7	TRBV27	ASSPRTSGSGHEQY
TRBD1	TRBJ1-2	TRBV2	ASILQGAQVSGYT
TRBD2	TRBJ2-1	TRBV11-2	ASSLGGGSNNEQF
NA	TRBJ1-1	TRBV7-9	ASSLDSMNTEAF
NA	TRBJ2-1	TRBV27	ASSPTFHEQF
NA	TRBJ1-2	TRBV21-1	ASTSHRGSPRTNYGYT
TRBD2	TRBJ2-5	TRBV5-6	ASSLGGGGQETQY
TRBD1	TRBJ1-6	TRBV25-1	ASSSYTGTGNSPLH
NA	TRBJ2-5	TRBV12-3/TRBV12-4	ASSLGQAQY
TRBD1	TRBJ2-3	TRBV10-3	AISPGGTDTQY
NA	TRBJ2-1	TRBV6-2/TRBV6-3	ASSYRNTLIGAEQF
TRBD1	TRBJ2-5	TRBV7-2	ASSLQGVAETQY
TRBD2	TRBJ2-5	TRBV27	ASSSGTSGGTIQETQY
TRBD1	TRBJ1-1	TRBV2	ASTKNDRGNTEAF
TRBD2	TRBJ2-3	TRBV12-5	ASGLGTSGARGADTQY
NA	TRBJ2-7	TRBV24-1	ATSDSYYEQY
NA	TRBJ2-3	TRBV7-2	ASNGRGYSVSDTQY
TRBD2	TRBJ2-3	TRBV4-1	ASSQPKGLAGVDRPDTQY
NA	TRBJ1-6	TRBV30	ASRGTTVGNSPLH
NA	TRBJ2-1	TRBV19	ASSQRVNEQF
NA	TRBJ2-1	TRBV5-4	ASSLAPRAPYNEQF
TRBD1	TRBJ1-3	TRBV6-5	ASTERTGRDTIY
TRBD2	TRBJ2-1	TRBV5-1	ASSFGTSGDEQF
TRBD2	TRBJ2-5	TRBV28	ASSYWGGQY
NA	TRBJ1-1	TRBV7-2	ASNGLGGTEAF
TRBD2	TRBJ2-1	TRBV13	ASSFLAGGYNEQF
TRBD2	TRBJ2-7	TRBV3-1/TRBV3-2	ASSHGIAGGSSYEQY
NA	TRBJ2-1	TRBV7-3	ASSLDGQPYNEQF
NA	TRBJ2-4	TRBV5-1	ASSLGPPGLAKNIQY
NA	TRBJ2-7	TRBV5-1	ASSLEPTSYEQY
NA	TRBJ1-1	TRBV5-1	ASSAGTKNTEAF
NA	TRBJ1-1	TRBV7-6	ASSLESATGAF
NA	TRBJ2-3	TRBV30	AWSDGSPDTQY
NA	TRBJ1-5	TRBV24-1	ATSEFSAAGRIQPQH